Presented here are 9 T cell receptor beta chains from one specimen sequenced in a study of cytomegalovirus exposure and HLA in healthy donors (dated by TCRdb to the late 2010s). Libraries were prepared through the immunoSEQ multiplex PCR assay. For the multiplex PCR, a mixture combining 60 forward primers for TCR Vbeta segments and 13 reverse primers for TCR Jbeta segments was used. TCRdb carries this immuneACCESS record with in-frame sequences only. Its versions omit some clonotypes, under half of them owing to an unresolved V gene in the studies checked, with the rest unexplained. Present in this sample are about 160,000 clones, 80% to 90% of which were seen just once. Of the sample, 5% to 7% falls within the top ten clones. Sequenced sample: PBMCs. The source is a man aged 45-65 years in good health and CMV-seropositive.

V usage is TRBV15 and J usage is TRBJ2-2; 14 bases match TRBD2. V lost 2 bases to trimming and J lost 5 bases; unmatched junction nucleotides: 4. Germline V gene lookup returns CDR1 LNHNV and CDR2 YYDKDF (reference sequence). The CDR3 spans 17 residues. This CDR3 reads CATSRYGTSGSTGELFF. The DNA of the CDR3 is TGTGCCACCAGCAGATACGGGACTAGCGGGAGTACCGGGGAGCTGTTTTTT.

This clone has only one observation. The chain links TRBV7-9 to TRBJ2-1, with D hard to call. V dropped 4 bases and J dropped 7 bases, with 2 bases sitting between them. The CDR3 sequence is 10 residues long. The germline gives CDR1 SEHNR, CDR2 FQNEAQ (reference sequence). The CDR3 loop reads CASSSNEQFF. The CDR3 nucleotides are TGTGCCAGCAGCTCGAATGAGCAGTTCTTC.

The chain carries TRBV2 and TRBJ1-2, with D perhaps TRBD1 (5 bases). Germline lookup yields CDR1 SNHLY and CDR2 FYNNEI. This CDR3 has 14 amino acids. V lost 5 bases and J 8 bases, leaving 18 bases between the germline ends. The CDR3 DNA is TGTGCCAGCAGTACTTTGGGGGGTGATGACGGCTACACCTTC. Amino acids: CASSTLGGDDGYTF.

This clone was seen just once. The chain employs TRBV4-2 and TRBJ1-2; D remains ambiguous. CDR1 and CDR2 (germline): LGHNA, YNFKEQ. This CDR3 contains 15 residues. V lost 1 base to trimming and J lost 4 bases, with 13 bases between them. As DNA, the CDR3 is TGTGCCAGCAGCCAAGTCGGGGATGAATTCTATGGCTACACCTTC. This gives the protein CASSQVGDEFYGYTF.

V gene TRBV15 combines with J gene TRBJ1-5; D is undetermined. This CDR3 region has 15 residues. V was shortened by 3 bases and J by 0 bases, with 9 bases between the two germline ends. Germline CDR1 LNHNV, CDR2 YYDKDF (reference sequence). As DNA, the CDR3 is TGTGCCACCAGCAGTTACGACTTTAGCAATCAGCCCCAGCATTTT. Amino acids: CATSSYDFSNQPQHF.

The V gene is TRBV6-1, the J gene TRBJ2-7; 12 bases fit TRBD1. Trimming at V came to 2 bases and at J to 3 bases, leaving 11 bases not matched to a gene. This CDR3 contains 18 residues. The germline CDR1 and CDR2 sequences are MNHNS and SASEGT. Here the CDR3 DNA reads TGTGCCAGCAGTGAAAAGGCCGTGGGACAGGGGGCCTTCTACGAGCAGTACTTC. Amino acids: CASSEKAVGQGAFYEQYF.

This clone occurred once. V and J are TRBV5-1 and TRBJ2-1, with 13 bases identical to TRBD2. With V trimmed by 0 bases and J by 1 base, 7 bases remained unmatched. Per the germline V gene, CDR1 is SGHRS and CDR2 is YFSETQ. The CDR3 spans 19 residues. The CDR3 nucleotides read TGCGCCAGCAGCTTGGCCCTACTAGCGGGAGGGCATTCCTACAATGAGCAGTTCTTC. This codes for CASSLALLAGGHSYNEQFF.

As to this clone: An end of the junction differs from the germline gene, which may be a read error. The rearrangement links TRBV7-7 to TRBJ2-5; 7 bases line up with TRBD2. The CDR3 runs 15 residues. CDR1 is SSHAT, CDR2 FNYEAQ, per germline (reference sequence). The CDR3 DNA sequence: TGTGCTAGCAGCTTAAGCGGGAACTCCCAAGAGACCCAGTACTTC. Encoded protein: CASSLSGNSQETQYF. The entire variable domain, with the rest obtained from reference TRBV7-7 and TRBJ2-5, is as follows: GAGVSQSPRYKVTKRGQDVTLRCDPISSHATLYWYQQALGQGPEFLTYFNYEAQPDKSGLPSDRFSAERPEGSISTLTIQRTEQRDSAMYRCASSLSGNSQETQYFGPGTRLLVL.

The chain is built from TRBV10-1 and TRBJ2-3; D is perhaps TRBD1 (6 bases). CDR1 and CDR2 (germline): WNHNN, SYGVQD (reference sequence). The CDR3 is 14 residues long. V was pared by 6 bases and J by 2 bases, with 12 bases between. CDR3 bases: TGCGCCAGCAGCCTCCGGGACATCACAGATACGCAGTATTTT. Its translation is CASSLRDITDTQYF.